The 11 T cell receptor beta chains below come from one sample, sequenced in a study of blood T cells in healthy people across ages. A sample-barcoded 5' primer and a J-beta primer mix were used in a second PCR of about 7 to 11 cycles. TCRdb independently ran MiXCR on the 5' RACE reads; one entry per CDR3 protein. The sample includes fewer than 950,000 distinct CDR3 sequences, roughly 35% of them seen just once. Material for sequencing was blood. All receptors come from a man between 18 and 29 years old in good health.

This clonotype was counted between two and nine times. V and J are TRBV12-3 or TRBV12-4 and TRBJ2-7, with D tentatively TRBD1 (5 bases). V was shortened by 2 bases and J by 7 bases, with 18 bases between the two germline ends. The CDR3 totals 15 residues. CDR3 sequence reads: CASSLKGSGYYEQYF. The CDR3 coding sequence is TGTGCCAGCAGTTTAAAGGGGTCTGGATATTATGAGCAGTACTTC.

This chain links TRBV2 with TRBJ2-1; 10 bases line up with TRBD1. Germline CDR1 SNHLY, CDR2 FYNNEI. Germline trimming cut 6 bases from V and 6 bases from J; bases unmatched to any gene: 8. The length of the CDR3 is 15 residues. As DNA, the CDR3 is TGTGCCAGCAGGGCCGGGACAGGGGCCGGCAATGAGCAGTTCTTC. Its protein product is CASRAGTGAGNEQFF.

This sequence joins TRBV12-3 or TRBV12-4 and TRBJ2-2; D is ambiguous. The ends were cut back, 3 bases at V and 5 bases at J, with 13 bases in the middle. The CDR3 length is 15 residues. As DNA, the CDR3 is TGTGCCAGCAGTTTCGGTCACCCACCGACCGGGGAGCTGTTTTTT. Encoded protein: CASSFGHPPTGELFF.

This clonotype has ten or more counts. V and J are TRBV5-1 and TRBJ2-7; TRBD2 matches 8 bases. CDR3 length: 13 amino acids. With 4 bases clipped from V and 3 bases from J, the junction kept 3 bases outside the gene matches. The germline gives CDR1 SGHRS, CDR2 YFSETQ. The CDR3 here is CASSRLANYEQYF. DNA for the CDR3: TGCGCCAGCAGCCGACTAGCGAACTACGAGCAGTACTTC. The full variable domain, its missing parts supplied by reference TRBV5-1 and TRBJ2-7, is KAGVTQTPRYLIKTRGQQVTLSCSPISGHRSVSWYQQTPGQGLQFLFEYFSETQRNKGNFPGRFSGRQFSNSRSEMNVSTLELGDSALYLCASSRLANYEQYFGPGTRLTVT.

The rearrangement links TRBV12-3 or TRBV12-4 to TRBJ2-1, with a possible D match to TRBD2 (6 bases). The CDR3 consists of 11 residues. V lost 5 bases and J lost 14, with 13 bases in between. The CDR3 sequence is CASSPTSRKFF. Here the CDR3 DNA reads TGTGCCAGCAGTCCGACTAGTCGTAAGTTCTTC.

Here the CDR3 reads CASIPTGSSYGYTF. CDR3 in DNA: TGTGCCAGCATCCCGACAGGATCCTCCTATGGCTACACCTTC. V usage is TRBV12-3 or TRBV12-4 and J usage is TRBJ1-2; D perhaps matches TRBD1 (6 bases). The CDR3 extends over 14 amino acids. V was cut by 7 bases and J by 4 bases, with 16 bases left in between.

Notes on this clonotype: A junction boundary mismatches the germline segment, possibly from a read error. The chain carries TRBV7-9 and TRBJ2-1, with D unclear. CDR3 size: 13 residues. Looked up from germline, CDR1 is SEHNR and CDR2 is FQNEAQ (reference sequence). CDR3 sequence reads: CANSLDLHNEQFF. The DNA of the CDR3 is TGTGCCAACAGCTTAGACCTCCACAATGAGCAGTTCTTC.

In nucleotides, the CDR3 is TGCAGTGCACCCACTCCCTCGTCAGGGACAGATTTCTCCTACGAGCAGTACGTC. This sequence encodes CSAPTPSSGTDFSYEQYV. The rearrangement joins TRBV20-1 to TRBJ2-7, with 7 bases fitting TRBD1. Germline V gene lookup returns CDR1 DFQATT and CDR2 SNEGSKA (reference sequence). The CDR3 sequence is 18 residues long. V gave up 6 bases and J gave up 0 bases; unmatched junction bases: 20.

On this clonotype itself: This may arise from a read error, as a much more abundant clone is one base away. The chain links TRBV6-6 to TRBJ2-1; D gene unclear. CDR1 is MNHNY, CDR2 SVGAGI, per germline (reference sequence). This CDR3 region has 12 residues. DNA for the CDR3: TGTGCCTGCAGTTTGGGCAACAATGAGCAGTTCTTC. Translation gives CACSLGNNEQFF.

This chain uses TRBV9 with TRBJ2-5; no clear D. The end of the DNA aligns better with TRBJ2-7, so the J call may be wrong. The CDR3 contains 14 residues. From germline, CDR1 is SGDLS and CDR2 YYNGEE. DNA of the CDR3: TGTGCCAGCAGCGTCCGGACGGAAGCCTACGAGCAGTACTTC. Translating gives CASSVRTEAYEQYF.

CDR3 sequence reads: CSAREVSEFTSSYNEQFF. The DNA for the CDR3 is TGCAGTGCTAGAGAGGTTTCAGAATTCACGAGCTCCTACAATGAGCAGTTCTTC. The chain employs TRBV20-1 and TRBJ2-1; D gene ambiguous. Germline CDR1 reads DFQATT; CDR2 reads SNEGSKA (reference sequence). The CDR3 runs 18 residues. Trimming left V 0 bases short and J 0 bases short, with 18 bases between.